The sequence of this T cell receptor beta chain was determined in a study of blood T cell repertoires in COVID-19. Study as a whole: T cells, B-cell-depleted T cells, or PBMCs provided the cDNA or gDNA that served as material.

TCRdb keeps only in-frame clones here, not all; method: immunoSEQ multiplex PCR. The sample lists around 400,000 clones, around 86% seen once, with approximately 5.4% in the top ten. Trimming removed 5 bases from V and 5 bases from J, with 12 bases in between. CDR3 size: 13 residues. The germline CDR1 and CDR2 sequences are MNHEY and SVGEGT. The gene calls are TRBV6-2 or TRBV6-3 and TRBJ1-2, with a weak D call TRBD1 (6 bases). The source is a woman in her 50s who had recovered from COVID-19. The sequencing sample was made of PBMCs or T cells enriched from blood (not recorded which). The chain's CDR3 is CASSQQGYYGYTF. CDR3 nucleotides: TGTGCCAGCAGTCAACAGGGTTATTATGGCTACACCTTC.